This T cell receptor (beta chain) emerged from a study of T cell responses to AZD1222 COVID-19 vaccine. Study as a whole: Timing groups of about 4 and about 12 weeks for second doses were pooled.

Profiling relied on immunoSEQ multiplex PCR, and the TCRdb table lists in-frame clones only, not all of them. Counted here are around 100,000 clones, roughly 87% occurring once; the ten biggest clones make up about 17%. The CDR3 sequence is 15 residues long. Germline values: CDR1 MNHEY, CDR2 SVGAGI. Deletions cut 2 bases from V and 3 bases from J, with 14 bases between. Sequenced here: peripheral blood, sampled on day 0 of AZD1222 vaccination. This receptor was taken from an adult in good health. The rearrangement joins TRBV6-5 to TRBJ2-7; weak D call: TRBD1 (6 bases). CDR3 sequence reads: CASSYPWDTHYEQYF. In DNA form, the CDR3 reads TGTGCCAGCAGTTACCCTTGGGACACACACTACGAGCAGTACTTC.